This T cell receptor (beta chain) was documented in a study of cytomegalovirus exposure and HLA in healthy donors. PCR employed 60 Vbeta and 13 Jbeta primers. The protocol was immunoSEQ multiplex PCR, while the TCRdb copy is restricted to in-frame clones and leaves out a portion. The sample carries about 200,000 clones, 75% to 85% recorded once. Germline CDR1 MDHEN, CDR2 SYDVKM. Trimming at V came to 2 bases and at J to 4 bases, leaving 12 bases not matched to a gene. The CDR3 contains 17 residues. The genes are TRBV28 and TRBJ2-3; 7 nucleotides line up with TRBD1. The TCR originated in a woman aged 40 to 50 in good health and CMV-seronegative. The sequenced material came from PBMCs. The DNA for the CDR3 is TGTGCCAGCAGTTTACTAGCAGGGACAGCCGTCCCAGATACGCAGTATTTT. Residues: CASSLLAGTAVPDTQYF.